This T cell receptor (beta chain) was obtained from a study of T cells in Graves' hyperthyroidism and ophthalmopathy. Across the study: The blood sample was taken at first diagnosis, before treatment began.

Germline V gene lookup returns CDR1 SGHTA and CDR2 FQGNSA. The length of the CDR3 is 15 residues. Trimming cost V 5 bases and J 3 bases; bases outside gene matches: 5. Newly diagnosed hyperthyroidism patients aged 18 to 65 years had disease lasting under 2 months. Diagnoses rested on clinical symptoms, serum thyroxine and TRAb, thyroid ultrasound and orbital computed tomography. Using RNA transcripts as the source, TCR beta CDR3 regions were amplified. The HTBI primer set was used in a first-round RT-PCR of the TCR CDR3. One entry per CDR3 protein results from TCRdb running MiXCR on the multiplex PCR reads. The sample has 700,000 or so distinct CDR3 sequences, around 15% seen once. As regards this clonotype: A much larger clone differs by one base, so this may be a read error. This CDR3 is missing its conserved last phenylalanine or tryptophan, likely due to a read error.

V usage is TRBV7-2 and J usage is TRBJ2-1; TRBD2 agrees at 9 bases. The sequence came from a man younger than 35 with Graves' hyperthyroidism. Sample: blood. The CDR3 loop is CASSLSGRIYNEQFS. For the CDR3, the DNA is TGTGCCAGCAGCCTTAGCGGGAGAATCTACAATGAGCAGTTCTCC.